The clone carrying this TCR beta chain was detected a few times. This sample stems from a study of identical twins. The CDR3 is 14 residues long. Germline CDR1 DFQATT, CDR2 SNEGSKA (reference sequence). Trimming at V came to 7 bases and at J to 4 bases, leaving 10 bases not matched to a gene. TCRdb reanalysed the 5' RACE reads using MiXCR and keeps one entry per CDR3 protein. This sample has a few hundred thousand distinct CDR3 sequences, with around a tenth found just once. The sample also formed part of further work on yellow fever vaccine responses in identical twins.

V is TRBV20-1 and J is TRBJ1-2, with TRBD1 identical over 9 bases. The receptor's source is a woman aged 18-29 years in good health. The source material was PBMCs. The CDR3 nucleotides are TGCAGTGGCCCACGGGGACAGGGCTTCTATGGCTACACCTTC. Translated, it gives CSGPRGQGFYGYTF.